Sequencing of this T cell receptor beta chain was carried out in a study of blood T cell repertoires in COVID-19. Study-wide context: Specimens from acute and convalescent COVID-19 originated in the United States, Italy and Spain. In each case, the material was cDNA or gDNA derived from T cells, B-cell-depleted T cells, or PBMCs.

Some clones are missing from TCRdb's copy, which holds only in-frame ones; the method was immunoSEQ multiplex PCR. In the table there are about 400,000 clones, 80% to 90% of which are singletons. With 1 base removed from V and 4 bases from J, the gap between germline ends came to 10 bases. Germline CDR1 and CDR2: GTSNPN and SVGIG (reference sequence). This CDR3 contains 13 residues. The V call is TRBV30, the J call TRBJ2-5, with TRBD2 as a possible D gene (5 bases). This receptor was taken from a woman between 25 and 40 years old with acute or convalescent COVID-19. Material for sequencing was peripheral blood. CDR3 DNA sequence: TGTGCCTGGAGTGGGGAGTTCGGAGAGACCCAGTACTTC. Protein product: CAWSGEFGETQYF.